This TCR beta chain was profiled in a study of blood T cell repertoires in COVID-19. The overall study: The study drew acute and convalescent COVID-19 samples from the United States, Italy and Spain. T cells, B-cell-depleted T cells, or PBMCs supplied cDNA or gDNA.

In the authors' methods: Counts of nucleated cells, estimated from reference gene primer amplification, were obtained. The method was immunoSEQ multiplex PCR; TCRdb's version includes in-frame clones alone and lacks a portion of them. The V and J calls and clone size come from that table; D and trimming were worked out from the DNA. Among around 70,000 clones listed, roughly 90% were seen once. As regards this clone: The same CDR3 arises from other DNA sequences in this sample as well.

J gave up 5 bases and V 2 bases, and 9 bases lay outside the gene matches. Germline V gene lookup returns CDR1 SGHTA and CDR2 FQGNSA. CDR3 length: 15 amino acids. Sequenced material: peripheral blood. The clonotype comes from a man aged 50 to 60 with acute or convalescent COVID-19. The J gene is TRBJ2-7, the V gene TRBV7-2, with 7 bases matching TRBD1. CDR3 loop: CASSLKGAAGHEQYF. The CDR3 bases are TGTGCCAGCAGCTTAAAGGGGGCCGCAGGTCACGAGCAGTACTTC.